The 17 T cell receptor beta chains below all came from one sample that was sequenced in a study of a mutant IDH1 vaccine in newly diagnosed glioma. Their antigens are not known. Time point: week 35, safety follow-up. In the vaccine, a single dose held 300 ug of the mutant IDH1 20-mer peptide, along with topical imiquimod. Data came from immunoSEQ multiplex PCR; TCRdb stores just in-frame clones and leaves some out. This sample has 65,000 to 85,000 clones, with around 87% found just once. The input for sequencing was PBMCs, taken from a glioma patient whose treatment included an IDH1 peptide vaccine. The receptors shown here come from a man aged 25-45 years with glioma.

The CDR3 loop is CASSPRTSGRFDEQFF. Here the CDR3 DNA reads TGTGCCAGCAGTCCAAGGACTAGCGGGAGATTCGATGAGCAGTTCTTC. The rearrangement uses TRBV27 and TRBJ2-1; 13 nucleotides match TRBD2. V lost 5 bases to trimming and J lost 8 bases; unmatched junction nucleotides: 9. The CDR3 is made up of 16 amino acids. Germline loops: CDR1 MNHEY, CDR2 SMNVEV (reference sequence).

This chain links TRBV28 with TRBJ1-5, with 8 nucleotides matching TRBD1. Germline values: CDR1 MDHEN, CDR2 SYDVKM. The ends lost 6 bases at V and 4 bases at J; junction bases unmatched: 14. There are 17 residues in the CDR3. The CDR3 nucleotides are TGTGCCAGCAGATCTCCTCGATTACAGGGGGTGAATCAGCCCCAGCATTTT. This sequence encodes CASRSPRLQGVNQPQHF.

V gene TRBV13 combines with J gene TRBJ2-1; 13 bases are shared with TRBD2. This CDR3 has 17 amino acids. In germline, CDR1 is PRHDT, CDR2 FYEKMQ (reference sequence). The V and J ends lost 7 bases and 0 bases, in that order; junction bases with no gene match: 6. CDR3 loop: CASTRTSGSSSYNEQFF. The CDR3 nucleotides are TGTGCCAGCACCCGGACTAGCGGGAGCAGCTCCTACAATGAGCAGTTCTTC.

V is TRBV4-1 and J is TRBJ2-5; a weak D match, TRBD2 (6 bases). The CDR3 loop spans 14 amino acids. Germline V gives CDR1 MGHRA, CDR2 YSYEKL. Trimming stripped 4 bases from V and 5 bases from J, with 14 bases between. This CDR3 is CASSPGWSGETQYF. DNA for the CDR3: TGCGCCAGCAGCCCTGGGTGGAGCGGGGAGACCCAGTACTTC.

This clone has a handful of counts. The V and J genes are TRBV30 and TRBJ1-1; the D gene is possibly TRBD1 (5 bases). V was cut by 4 bases and J by 3 bases, with 12 bases left in between. CDR3 size: 13 residues. Germline V CDR1 and CDR2: GTSNPN, SVGIG (reference sequence). The CDR3 DNA reads as TGTGCCTGGACCCGACAGACGGACACTGAAGCTTTCTTT. It is translated as CAWTRQTDTEAFF. Full variable domain (rest looked up from reference TRBV30 and TRBJ1-1): SQTIHQWPATLVQPVGSPLSLECTVEGTSNPNLYWYRQAAGRGLQLLFYSVGIGQISSEVPQNLSASRPQDRQFILSSKKLLLSDSGFYLCAWTRQTDTEAFFGQGTRLTVV.

This chain connects TRBV6-1 to TRBJ1-6, with D possibly being TRBD1 (5 bases). Germline CDR1 and CDR2: MNHNS and SASEGT. V was trimmed by 6 bases and J by 5 bases, leaving 14 bases between them. The CDR3 extends over 15 amino acids. The CDR3 spells CASRDAGYHNSPLHF. DNA for the CDR3: TGTGCCAGCAGAGACGCAGGGTATCATAATTCACCCCTCCACTTT.

CDR3 in amino acids: CASRPLARQVYF. CDR3 DNA: TGTGCCAGCAGACCACTAGCGCGCCAGGTGTATTTT. The J gene is TRBJ2-3, the V gene TRBV7-9; 7 bases match TRBD2. CDR1 is SEHNR and CDR2 is FQNEAQ in the germline V gene (reference sequence). J gave up 14 bases and V 6 bases, and 11 bases lay outside the gene matches. The CDR3 runs to 12 residues.

This clone occurred a few times. The rearrangement joins TRBV30 to TRBJ1-5; the match to TRBD1 covers 7 bases. Germline trimming cut 4 bases from V and 0 bases from J; bases unmatched to any gene: 9. Germline V gene data show CDR1 as GTSNPN and CDR2 as SVGIG (reference sequence). This CDR3 has 16 amino acids. This CDR3 reads CAWTPGQFYSNQPQHF. The CDR3, as DNA: TGTGCCTGGACCCCGGGACAGTTCTATAGCAATCAGCCCCAGCATTTT.

The chain is built from TRBV28 and TRBJ2-2, with D perhaps TRBD1 (6 bases). V lost 6 bases and J lost 7, with 18 bases in between. Germline V gives CDR1 MDHEN, CDR2 SYDVKM. There are 15 residues in the CDR3. CDR3 protein: CASSPQQGRSGELFF. CDR3 coding DNA: TGTGCCAGCAGCCCCCAACAGGGACGAAGCGGGGAGCTGTTTTTT.

The chain combines TRBV5-1 with TRBJ2-3; TRBD2 agrees at 8 bases. The CDR3 length is 15 residues. Germline V gene sequence: CDR1 SGHRS, CDR2 YFSETQ. With V trimmed by 2 bases and J by 1 base, 3 bases remained unmatched. CDR3 nucleotides: TGCGCCAGCAGCTTTACTAGCGGTCGCACAGATACGCAGTATTTT. Residues: CASSFTSGRTDTQYF.

This clone has just a few counts. This chain connects TRBV19 to TRBJ1-5; TRBD1 matches 10 bases. Per germline, CDR1 LNHDA and CDR2 SQIVND (reference sequence). The CDR3 consists of 14 residues. The ends lost 5 bases at V and 6 bases at J; junction bases unmatched: 4. The CDR3 region is CASSPTGGSQPQHF. As DNA, the CDR3 is TGTGCCAGTAGTCCGACAGGGGGCAGTCAGCCCCAGCATTTT.

The genes are TRBV2 and TRBJ2-1; maybe TRBD1 (5 bases). The CDR3 runs to 15 residues. Trimming took 6 bases from V and 0 from J, leaving 12 bases between them. Germline V gene sequence: CDR1 SNHLY, CDR2 FYNNEI. Here the CDR3 reads CASSRAPGSYNEQFF. The CDR3 nucleotides read TGTGCCAGCAGCAGGGCCCCGGGCTCCTACAATGAGCAGTTCTTC.

The rearrangement links TRBV19 to TRBJ2-2; D possibly corresponds to TRBD2 (6 bases). The CDR3 is 14 residues long. CDR1 is LNHDA, CDR2 SQIVND, per germline (reference sequence). CDR3 sequence (DNA): TGTGTCTCTTCCCCGGGACTTAACACCGGGGAGCTGTTTTTT. It codes for CVSSPGLNTGELFF.

This chain links TRBV6-1 with TRBJ2-1, with 8 bases that match TRBD2. With V trimmed by 7 bases and J by 3 bases, 8 bases remained unmatched. This CDR3 spans 15 amino acids. CDR1 is MNHNS and CDR2 is SASEGT in the germline V gene. CDR3 coding DNA: TGTGCCAGCATTCGGCGGGAGGTGCTCTACAATGAGCAGTTCTTC. Its protein is CASIRREVLYNEQFF.

This chain uses TRBV19 with TRBJ1-4; tentatively, D is TRBD1 (6 bases). Germline V lookup: CDR1 LNHDA, CDR2 SQIVND (reference sequence). The CDR3 is 15 amino acids. Deletions cut 3 bases from V and 5 bases from J, with 13 bases between. The CDR3 loop reads CASSIGSGANEKLFF. In DNA, the CDR3 is TGTGCCAGTAGTATTGGATCAGGGGCAAATGAAAAACTGTTTTTT.

V is TRBV5-1 and J is TRBJ1-1; tentative D call: TRBD1 (5 bases). Germline V CDR1 and CDR2: SGHRS, YFSETQ. This CDR3 contains 15 residues. V lost 2 bases and J 2 bases, leaving 13 bases between the germline ends. The CDR3 bases are TGCGCCAGCAGCTTCCTGACCGGGGGAAACACTGAAGCTTTCTTT. Its protein product is CASSFLTGGNTEAFF.

J is TRBJ2-3 and V is TRBV10-3; 8 positions match TRBD1. From germline, CDR1 is ENHRY and CDR2 SYGVKD. CDR3 length: 14 residues. Unmatched junction bases numbered 7, after V lost 3 bases and J lost 8 bases. CDR3 sequence (DNA): TGTGCCATCAGTGAAATCCAGGGGGCAGGTACGCAGTATTTT. Protein: CAISEIQGAGTQYF.